This T cell receptor (beta chain) appears in the sequencing data of a study of CD8+ T cells in alopecia areata. Treatment indicated: oral pan-JAK inhibitor, 5-10 mg twice daily. The study, taken as a whole, reports: Among the top 100, expanded CD8+ clones were significantly decreased by tofacitinib, as was scalp clonality. One nonresponder makes the tie between baseline CD8+ expansion and response uncertain. Patients shared TCRs less clearly than mice did, possibly for HLA-related reasons.

Germline CDR1 and CDR2: GTSNPN and SVGIG (reference sequence). V dropped 5 bases and J dropped 6; count of bases not matched to a gene: 6. CDR3 length equals 13 residues. A note on this clone: Antigen unknown.

The sequencing template was cDNA reverse transcribed from extracted RNA. Clones were sequenced by immunoSEQ multiplex PCR, and TCRdb holds only the in-frame ones, with some missing. The sample yields around 150,000 clones, around 59% seen once. This clonotype originated in a human donor with alopecia areata. V is TRBV30 and J is TRBJ2-2; 7 bases are shared with TRBD1. Here the sequenced sample was CD4+ T cells sorted from blood, taken at week 24, from a patient treated with tofacitinib. CDR3 nucleotides: TGTGCCTGGGGGATAGGGGGCGCCGGGGAGCTGTTTTTT. Amino acid sequence: CAWGIGGAGELFF.